Listed here are 32 T cell receptor beta chains from one sample, sequenced in a study of low-dose radiotherapy and immunotherapy resistance in tumors. Alpha- and beta-chain coverage of first-strand cDNA came from TRAV- and TRBV-specific primers. For amplifying TCRs, the PCR ran for approximately 21 cycles with Phusion, which was used together with a constant-region primer and the adapter on the V primers. MiXCR was run by TCRdb on the reads, yielding one entry per CDR3 protein. The profile shows 80,000 to 95,000 distinct CDR3 sequences, roughly a tenth of them singletons. Time point of the sample: before trial treatment. The sequences come from PBMCs, collected before treatment. The receptors were gathered from a male donor with prostate cancer.

This clonotype was seen many times. The genes are TRBV4-3 and TRBJ2-5; no clear D gene. The CDR3 length is 15 residues. Germline V gene lookup returns CDR1 LGHNA and CDR2 YSLEER. V lost 3 bases and J lost 3, with 14 bases in between. The CDR3 spells CASSQMAGIEETQYF. In DNA, the CDR3 is TGCGCCAGCAGCCAGATGGCAGGCATTGAAGAGACCCAGTACTTC.

This clonotype occurred many times. The V and J genes are TRBV28 and TRBJ2-2; 7 nucleotides align to TRBD1. This CDR3 region has 14 residues. The germline V gene has CDR1 MDHEN and CDR2 SYDVKM. After removal of 6 bases from V and 4 bases from J, the junction contained 5 bases not matched to a gene. The CDR3 is CASSPGGLTGELFF. The CDR3 region has the DNA TGTGCCAGCAGCCCAGGGGGTCTCACCGGGGAGCTGTTTTTT.

This clonotype was detected ten times or more. The chain carries TRBV11-2 and TRBJ2-2, with D possibly TRBD2 on 9 matching bases. V dropped 4 bases and J dropped 1 base, with 22 bases sitting between them. The CDR3 loop spans 19 amino acids. Germline V CDR1 and CDR2: SGHAT, FQNNGV. The CDR3 loop reads CASSSRGRGGRVNTGELFF. The DNA of the CDR3 is TGTGCCAGCAGCTCCAGGGGGCGCGGCGGGAGGGTGAACACCGGGGAGCTGTTTTTT.

This clonotype was observed at least ten times. The gene calls are TRBV3-1 and TRBJ2-7; D ambiguous. The CDR3 is 14 amino acids. Germline V gene lookup returns CDR1 LGHDT and CDR2 YNNKEL (reference sequence). The ends were cut back, 7 bases at V and 1 base at J, with 14 bases in the middle. The CDR3 sequence is CASKERLGSYEQYF. Written as DNA, the CDR3 is TGTGCCAGCAAAGAGAGGTTAGGATCCTACGAGCAGTACTTC.

This clonotype was seen repeatedly, ten times or more. The chain has TRBV6-2 or TRBV6-3 and TRBJ1-5; possibly TRBD1 for D (5 bases). V shed 0 bases and J shed 6 bases, with 12 bases lying between them. Germline CDR1 is MNHEY and CDR2 is SVGEGT. The CDR3 length is 15 residues. CDR3 DNA: TGTGCCAGCAGTTACTCATCGGGGGTCAGTCAGCCCCAGCATTTT. This codes for CASSYSSGVSQPQHF.

This clonotype was seen ten or more times. The gene calls are TRBV10-3 and TRBJ2-1; 10 bases map to TRBD2. CDR1 and CDR2 from the germline V gene are ENHRY and SYGVKD. Losses at the gene ends were 6 bases for V and 7 bases for J; bases not matched to a gene: 6. This CDR3 comprises 14 residues. The CDR3 bases are TGTGCCATCAGCTCCGGGACTAGCGCTAATGAGCAGTTCTTC. Protein product: CAISSGTSANEQFF.

This clonotype was detected ten times or more. The rearrangement uses TRBV4-2 and TRBJ1-1, with TRBD1 matching 7 bases. Germline CDR1 LGHNA, CDR2 YNFKEQ. V shed 5 bases and J 5 bases; nucleotides not matched to a gene: 8. The CDR3 runs to 14 residues. The CDR3 here is CASSTRTGGTEAFF. CDR3 nucleotides: TGTGCCAGCAGCACACGGACAGGAGGGACTGAAGCTTTCTTT.

V and J are TRBV6-1 and TRBJ2-6; 8 bases are shared with TRBD1. The V and J ends lost 6 bases and 2 bases, in that order; junction bases with no gene match: 3. The CDR3 contains 15 residues. The germline gives CDR1 MNHNS, CDR2 SASEGT. The CDR3 reads CASRKTGAGANVLTF. The DNA for the CDR3 is TGTGCCAGCAGAAAGACAGGGGCTGGGGCCAACGTCCTGACTTTC.

This clonotype was observed a few times. One base away lies a much larger clone, so this may be a sequencing read error. The V and J genes are TRBV14 and TRBJ1-1; 8 positions match TRBD1. This CDR3 has 12 residues. Germline V gives CDR1 SGHDN, CDR2 FVKESK. The CDR3 region has the DNA TGTACCAGCGGTACAGGGGGAACTGAAGCTTTCTTT. Translating it yields CTSGTGGTEAFF.

This clonotype was picked up many times. The chain couples TRBV6-2 or TRBV6-3 to TRBJ1-1; no reliable D call. Germline assignment: CDR1 MNHEY and CDR2 SVGEGT. This CDR3 contains 13 residues. Trimming stripped 2 bases from V and 3 bases from J, with 7 bases between. The CDR3 DNA is TGTGCCAGCAGTTACACCCAGTACACTGAAGCTTTCTTT. It yields the protein CASSYTQYTEAFF.

This clonotype appeared many times. This chain links TRBV29-1 with TRBJ2-1; D is tentatively TRBD1 or TRBD2 (5 bases each). The CDR3 is 15 amino acids. The V gene's germline CDR1 is SQVTM and CDR2 ANQGSEA. Trimming cost V 5 bases and J 7 bases, with 21 bases left between them. The CDR3 DNA reads TGCAGCGTTACCCCCTACAGTGGGGGACGTAATGAGCAGTTCTTC. Translating it yields CSVTPYSGGRNEQFF.

This clonotype was seen at least ten times. This chain joins TRBV20-1 and TRBJ2-7, with D possibly being TRBD1 (6 bases). Deletions cut 1 base from V and 3 bases from J, with 16 bases between. Germline CDR1 is DFQATT and CDR2 is SNEGSKA (reference sequence). The CDR3 extends over 15 amino acids. The CDR3 protein is CSARGPDRYLYEQYF. CDR3 coding DNA: TGCAGTGCTAGAGGTCCCGACAGGTACCTCTACGAGCAGTACTTC.

This clonotype was seen many times. V usage is TRBV15 and J usage is TRBJ1-1, with a possible D match to TRBD1 (5 bases). This CDR3 region has 14 residues. Germline V CDR1 and CDR2: LNHNV, YYDKDF (reference sequence). The germline V and J ends were trimmed by 0 bases and 4 bases, with 9 bases remaining between them. CDR3 sequence reads: CATSRDRQTTEAFF. In DNA form, the CDR3 reads TGTGCCACCAGCAGAGATAGACAGACCACTGAAGCTTTCTTT.

This clonotype appeared a few times. The rearrangement joins TRBV19 to TRBJ2-1, with D hard to call. Germline V lookup: CDR1 LNHDA, CDR2 SQIVND (reference sequence). This CDR3 spans 13 amino acids. Trimming stripped 1 base from V and 3 bases from J, with 4 bases between. CDR3 DNA sequence: TGTGCCAGTAGTATAGCCGTCTACAATGAGCAGTTCTTC. This translates into CASSIAVYNEQFF.

The rearrangement uses TRBV6-5 and TRBJ2-5; no clear D. V lost 7 bases to trimming and J lost 5 bases, with 23 bases between them. The V gene's germline CDR1 is MNHEY and CDR2 SVGAGI. The CDR3 has 16 residues. The CDR3 bases are TGTGCCAGCACCTCATCAAGGTCGGCCTCATGGGAGACCCAGTACTTC. Its protein product is CASTSSRSASWETQYF.

This clonotype was found many times. The chain links TRBV9 to TRBJ2-3, with TRBD2 matching over 13 bases. Germline loops: CDR1 SGDLS, CDR2 YYNGEE. Trimming removed 3 bases from V and 4 bases from J; junction bases left unmatched: 8. The CDR3 runs to 17 residues. For the CDR3, the DNA is TGTGCCAGCAGCGAGACTAGCGGGAGGTTTTTTCCAGATACGCAGTATTTT. Protein sequence: CASSETSGRFFPDTQYF.

With respect to this clonotype: The likely explanation is a read error, given a far larger clone one base away. This CDR3 reads CATSLVPSKGGYTF. The CDR3 coding sequence is TGTGCCACCAGCTTAGTGCCTAGCAAGGGTGGCTACACCTTC. V gene TRBV13 combines with J gene TRBJ1-2, with D unclear. The CDR3 consists of 14 residues. Germline V gives CDR1 PRHDT, CDR2 FYEKMQ (reference sequence).

This clonotype was counted many times. J is TRBJ2-2 and V is TRBV20-1; D is unclear. The CDR3 is 12 amino acids. Germline V gene lookup returns CDR1 DFQATT and CDR2 SNEGSKA (reference sequence). V dropped 5 bases and J dropped 7 bases, with 11 bases sitting between them. CDR3 protein: CSAPQVRGELFF. The CDR3 DNA sequence: TGCAGTGCTCCGCAGGTGCGCGGGGAGCTGTTTTTT.

This clonotype was seen many times. The chain combines TRBV21-1 with TRBJ2-2; TRBD1 is the table's D call, not checked against the DNA. TRBV21-1 is listed as a pseudogene. The length of the CDR3 is 16 residues. This CDR3 is CASSPRTGPNTGELFF. The CDR3 coding sequence is TGTGCCAGCAGCCCAAGGACGGGGCCGAACACCGGGGAGCTGTTTTTT.

The chain combines TRBV4-3 with TRBJ2-1; 11 positions agree with TRBD2. V gave up 1 base and J gave up 5 bases; unmatched junction bases: 7. Germline assignment: CDR1 LGHNA and CDR2 YSLEER. The length of the CDR3 is 17 residues. In DNA form, the CDR3 reads TGCGCCAGCAGCCAAGGGGGAGGGACTAGCGGAAACAATGAGCAGTTCTTC. This encodes CASSQGGGTSGNNEQFF.

This clonotype was counted many times. The chain is built from TRBV19 and TRBJ1-4; D unclear. Trimming removed 6 bases from V and 8 bases from J, with 4 bases in between. Germline loops: CDR1 LNHDA, CDR2 SQIVND (reference sequence). The length of the CDR3 is 10 residues. This chain's CDR3 is CASRREKLFF. The DNA for the CDR3 is TGTGCCAGTAGGAGGGAAAAACTGTTTTTT.

The V and J genes are TRBV5-1 and TRBJ1-2; 8 bases are shared with TRBD1. Unmatched junction bases numbered 9, after V lost 3 bases and J lost 2 bases. The length of the CDR3 is 16 residues. Germline V lookup: CDR1 SGHRS, CDR2 YFSETQ. The CDR3 DNA reads as TGCGCCAGCAGCTCTACCGGGACAGGCCAAAACTATGGCTACACCTTC. Amino acid sequence: CASSSTGTGQNYGYTF.

This clonotype was counted many times. V usage is TRBV4-2 and J usage is TRBJ2-4; weak D call: TRBD1 (5 bases). The V gene lost 0 bases and the J gene lost 8 bases, with 11 bases spanning the gap. The CDR3 is 14 amino acids. Per the germline V gene, CDR1 is LGHNA and CDR2 is YNFKEQ. The CDR3 region is CASSQDFPRDIQYF. The CDR3 DNA reads as TGTGCCAGCAGCCAAGATTTCCCCAGGGACATTCAGTACTTC.

The rearrangement joins TRBV7-2 to TRBJ2-1, with 7 bases fitting TRBD2. The CDR3 runs to 16 residues. Losses at the gene ends were 4 bases for V and 8 bases for J; bases not matched to a gene: 14. Germline values: CDR1 SGHTA, CDR2 FQGNSA. In DNA form, the CDR3 reads TGTGCCAGCAGCTCGAGACTAGCCGGTTTCGTGGATGAGCAGTTCTTC. As protein: CASSSRLAGFVDEQFF.

This clonotype has a count of ten or more. The gene calls are TRBV18 and TRBJ2-1; TRBD2 matches 9 bases. CDR1 is KGHSH and CDR2 is LQKENI in the germline V gene. Trimming removed 4 bases from V and 7 bases from J; junction bases left unmatched: 11. CDR3 size: 16 residues. The CDR3 sequence: CASSLRTGTSKNEQFF. Written as DNA, the CDR3 is TGTGCCAGCTCACTTCGGACCGGGACTAGCAAGAATGAGCAGTTCTTC.

This clonotype was detected ten times or more. The chain links TRBV7-9 to TRBJ2-6; D gene unclear. The V end lost 3 bases, the J end lost 2 bases, and 8 bases lay between the germline ends. The CDR3 length is 15 residues. CDR1 and CDR2 (germline): SEHNR, FQNEAQ (reference sequence). CDR3 residues: CASSFQAPGANVLTF. The CDR3 nucleotides read TGTGCCAGCAGCTTTCAGGCGCCTGGGGCCAACGTCCTGACTTTC.

In regard to this clonotype: This sequence is one base from a far larger clone and is likely a read error. The chain couples TRBV2 to TRBJ2-1; 10 nucleotides agree with TRBD2. The J call may be in error: the DNA end matches TRBJ2-7 better. Per the germline V gene, CDR1 is SNHLY and CDR2 is FYNNEI. The CDR3 loop spans 13 amino acids. Here the CDR3 reads CASQREGYNEQYF. For the CDR3, the DNA is TGTGCTTCGCAGCGGGAGGGTTACAATGAGCAGTACTTC.

This clonotype has at least ten counts. This chain uses TRBV6-1 with TRBJ1-6; the D gene is possibly TRBD1 (6 bases). Trimming cost V 7 bases and J 10 bases, with 11 bases left between them. This CDR3 contains 12 residues. Germline values: CDR1 MNHNS, CDR2 SASEGT. The chain's CDR3 is CASMGHLSPLHF. The CDR3, as DNA: TGTGCCAGCATGGGACACCTCTCACCCCTCCACTTT.

This clonotype was counted at least ten times. J is TRBJ1-1 and V is TRBV2; 8 bases agree with TRBD1. The trim removed 6 bases at V and 4 bases at J, leaving 13 bases unmatched. Germline CDR1 and CDR2: SNHLY and FYNNEI. The CDR3 is 16 amino acids. CDR3: CASSEDRVMLGTEAFF. CDR3 sequence (DNA): TGTGCCAGCAGCGAGGACAGGGTTATGTTGGGCACTGAAGCTTTCTTT.

This clonotype was seen many times. The chain carries TRBV10-3 and TRBJ1-5, with a weak D call TRBD1 (5 bases). Trimming shortened V by 4 bases and J by 4 bases, and 14 bases separated the two germline ends. Germline V lookup: CDR1 ENHRY, CDR2 SYGVKD. This CDR3 is built from 15 residues. The CDR3 reads CAISVGREGNQPQHF. CDR3 nucleotides: TGTGCCATCAGTGTTGGGCGTGAGGGGAATCAGCCCCAGCATTTT.

Many counts were recorded for this clonotype. V usage is TRBV19 and J usage is TRBJ1-5; 10 nucleotides match TRBD1. Per germline, CDR1 LNHDA and CDR2 SQIVND (reference sequence). V was clipped by 1 base and J by 7 bases; unmatched bases: 4. This CDR3 region has 15 residues. CDR3 residues: CASSIADRGTQPQHF. CDR3 coding DNA: TGTGCCAGTAGTATAGCGGACAGGGGGACACAGCCCCAGCATTTT.

This clonotype was counted at least ten times. The chain has TRBV28 and TRBJ1-1, with D possibly matching TRBD1 (5 bases). V was clipped by 5 bases and J by 0 bases, with 13 bases between them. This CDR3 spans 15 amino acids. CDR1 is MDHEN and CDR2 is SYDVKM in the germline V gene. CDR3 amino acids: CASSPAGEMNTEAFF. CDR3 bases: TGTGCCAGCAGTCCAGCGGGGGAGATGAACACTGAAGCTTTCTTT.